Following are 19 T cell receptor beta chains from one sample sequenced in a study of blood T cells in healthy people across ages. Through a sample-barcoded 5' primer and a J-beta primer mix, a second PCR was run for roughly 6 to 12 cycles. In TCRdb, the 5' RACE reads were re-called with MiXCR into one record per CDR3 protein. The data hold 590,000 or so distinct CDR3 sequences, with approximately 30% observed a single time. Input material: blood. The receptors here all came from a woman older than 75 in good health.

This clonotype appeared many times. V usage is TRBV25-1 and J usage is TRBJ2-1; 9 nucleotides line up with TRBD1. V trimming: 3 bases; J trimming: 7 bases; junction bases outside the gene matches: 7. The CDR3 totals 15 residues. The germline V gene has CDR1 MGHDK and CDR2 SYGVNS. The CDR3 region is CASSEMGQGGNEQFF. DNA for the CDR3: TGTGCCAGCAGTGAGATGGGACAGGGAGGGAATGAGCAGTTCTTC.

Regarding this clonotype: Its ends do not fully match the called genes, so a read error is possible. This chain joins TRBV7-2 and TRBJ2-5; 14 positions match TRBD2. CDR3 size: 17 residues. Germline lookup yields CDR1 SGHTA and CDR2 FQGNSA. Here the CDR3 DNA reads TGTTCCAGCAGCTATAAATCGGGACTAGCGGGGGTATATGAGCAGTACTTC. It translates to CSSSYKSGLAGVYEQYF.

Ten or more counts support this clonotype. The chain uses TRBV5-1 and TRBJ1-6; a weak D match, TRBD1 (5 bases). Trimming took off 5 bases at V and 11 bases at J, with 11 bases between the two ends. The CDR3 is 12 amino acids. The V gene's germline CDR1 is SGHRS and CDR2 YFSETQ. CDR3 region: CASSPQGTPLHF. The CDR3 DNA follows: TGCGCCAGCAGTCCTCAGGGAACACCCCTCCACTTT.

This chain joins TRBV28 and TRBJ2-3; 7 bases fit TRBD2. Germline V gives CDR1 MDHEN, CDR2 SYDVKM. V was clipped by 6 bases and J by 2 bases; unmatched bases: 8. The CDR3 loop spans 15 amino acids. In DNA, the CDR3 is TGTGCCAGCAGCTTCCGGACTAGGACCACAGATACGCAGTATTTT. Protein: CASSFRTRTTDTQYF.

The chain links TRBV11-2 to TRBJ1-5; TRBD1 matches 7 bases. Germline CDR1 and CDR2: SGHAT and FQNNGV. This CDR3 region has 17 residues. V was clipped by 5 bases and J by 0 bases; unmatched bases: 10. For the CDR3, the DNA is TGTGCCAGCAGCCTAACTTGGGACAGTCATAGCAATCAGCCCCAGCATTTT. Residues: CASSLTWDSHSNQPQHF.

This clonotype came up a few times. V and J are TRBV7-8 and TRBJ1-6, with D maybe TRBD1 (6 bases). The CDR3 totals 14 residues. Germline lookup yields CDR1 SGHVS and CDR2 FQNEAQ. V gave up 6 bases and J gave up 8 bases, with 14 bases separating them. The chain's CDR3 is CASRQDRSYSPLHF. For the CDR3, the DNA is TGTGCCAGCAGACAGGACAGATCGTATTCACCCCTCCACTTT.

This clonotype was counted only a few times. One base away lies a much larger clone, so this may be a sequencing read error. V is TRBV6-1 and J is TRBJ2-7; TRBD2 matches at 11 bases. The CDR3 sequence is 15 residues long. Per germline, CDR1 MNHNS and CDR2 SASEGT. CDR3 residues: CTSSEETSGGLSQYF. Written as DNA, the CDR3 is TGTACCAGCAGTGAAGAAACTAGCGGGGGACTGAGCCAGTACTTC.

The chain couples TRBV7-9 to TRBJ2-4, with TRBD2 as a possible D gene (6 bases). The J call is in doubt because the DNA end fits TRBJ2-7 better. This CDR3 spans 14 amino acids. The germline V gene encodes CDR1 SEHNR and CDR2 FQNEAQ (reference sequence). CDR3 loop: CASSWDSAYYEQYF. The DNA of the CDR3 is TGTGCCAGCAGCTGGGACTCCGCCTACTACGAGCAGTACTTC.

The chain carries TRBV18 and TRBJ2-3; TRBD2 matches at 8 bases. Germline CDR1 reads KGHSH; CDR2 reads LQKENI. This CDR3 has 16 residues. The V and J ends lost 1 base and 1 base, in that order; junction bases with no gene match: 4. The CDR3 DNA reads TGTGCCAGCTCACCACGTAGCGGGGCCCGCACAGATACGCAGTATTTT. Translation gives CASSPRSGARTDTQYF.

Ten or more counts support this clonotype. The chain uses TRBV28 and TRBJ2-1; D is unclear. CDR3 length equals 15 residues. Germline CDR1 MDHEN, CDR2 SYDVKM. Trimming removed 3 bases at V and 2 bases at J, with 11 bases between. The CDR3 DNA follows: TGTGCCAGCAGTTTCCCCAGCCTAGCCTACAATGAGCAGTTCTTC. Translating it yields CASSFPSLAYNEQFF.

This clonotype was recorded only once. It may be a read error: a sequence one base away is much more abundant. Written as DNA, the CDR3 is TGCGCCAGCGGCCAAGATGCCGGGGGCGATTACTATGGCTACACCTTC. Its protein is CASGQDAGGDYYGYTF. The gene calls are TRBV4-3 and TRBJ1-2, with a possible D match to TRBD1 (6 bases). This CDR3 spans 16 amino acids. CDR1 is LGHNA, CDR2 YSLEER, per germline.

This clonotype was seen repeatedly, ten times or more. The chain recombines TRBV27 with TRBJ1-6; 8 nucleotides align to TRBD1. Germline V lookup: CDR1 MNHEY, CDR2 SMNVEV (reference sequence). The junction had 11 bases not matched to a gene; V was cut back by 3 bases and J by 10 bases. The CDR3 contains 16 residues. Here the CDR3 reads CASSLATGGVESPLHF. Here the CDR3 DNA reads TGTGCCAGCAGTTTGGCCACAGGGGGGGTAGAGTCACCCCTCCACTTT.

This clonotype has a count of ten or more. The chain links TRBV14 to TRBJ2-7, with 7 bases identical to TRBD2. Germline V gene data show CDR1 as SGHDN and CDR2 as FVKESK. This CDR3 has 15 residues. V shed 4 bases, J shed 2 bases, and the junction held 8 bases outside the gene matches. The CDR3 DNA reads TGTGCCAGCAGCCCGGGAGGAGGGATTACCTACGAGCAGTACTTC. It is translated as CASSPGGGITYEQYF.

This clonotype was seen a few times. V is TRBV15 and J is TRBJ1-6, with D possibly being TRBD1 (5 bases). V lost 3 bases, J lost 13 bases, and 22 bases lay in between. CDR3 length: 16 residues. CDR1 is LNHNV and CDR2 is YYDKDF in the germline V gene (reference sequence). The CDR3 sequence: CATSRSSGRSTGPLHF. As DNA, the CDR3 is TGTGCCACCAGCAGGTCCTCGGGACGGAGCACCGGTCCCCTCCACTTT.

The V call is TRBV7-2, the J call TRBJ2-1, with unresolved D. V lost 5 bases and J lost 8, with 16 bases in between. Per the germline V gene, CDR1 is SGHTA and CDR2 is FQGNSA. This CDR3 comprises 14 residues. The DNA of the CDR3 is TGTGCCAGCAGCCTTCGAAGACCCCAGGATGAGCAGTTCTTC. This encodes CASSLRRPQDEQFF.

Comments on this clonotype: A read error may explain this, as a much larger clone is one base away. The V call is TRBV15, the J call TRBJ1-2; weak D call: TRBD1 (6 bases). The CDR3 is made up of 13 amino acids. Between the trimmed V and J ends, which lost 4 bases and 7 bases, there was a span of 13 bases. The germline CDR1 and CDR2 sequences are LNHNV and YYDKDF (reference sequence). The CDR3 DNA sequence: TGTGCCACCAGCACCGAACAGGGCGCTGGCTACACCTTC. Its translation is CATSTEQGAGYTF.

This clonotype was counted at least ten times. The V gene is TRBV5-6, the J gene TRBJ2-7, with 7 positions matching TRBD1. V dropped 4 bases and J dropped 2; count of bases not matched to a gene: 15. CDR1 SGHDT and CDR2 YYEEEE come from the germline V gene. The CDR3 runs 17 residues. The CDR3: CASSRAVDRVNAYEQYF. Written as DNA, the CDR3 is TGTGCCAGCAGCCGAGCAGTCGACAGGGTAAATGCCTACGAGCAGTACTTC.

The chain carries TRBV20-1 and TRBJ2-1; 11 nucleotides match TRBD2. The DNA end is more similar to TRBJ2-7, so the J call may be wrong. The germline CDR1 and CDR2 sequences are DFQATT and SNEGSKA (reference sequence). This CDR3 has 14 amino acids. This CDR3 reads CSALGLAAFGEQYF. CDR3 sequence (DNA): TGCAGTGCCCTGGGACTAGCGGCCTTCGGGGAGCAGTACTTC.

This clonotype occurred many times. The chain combines TRBV6-1 with TRBJ1-5; tentative D call: TRBD1 (6 bases). CDR3 size: 15 residues. Germline V gives CDR1 MNHNS, CDR2 SASEGT. Trimming shortened V by 8 bases and J by 1 base, and 15 bases separated the two germline ends. The CDR3 here is CASSTGGRSNQPQHF. As DNA, the CDR3 is TGTGCCAGCTCGACGGGGGGGCGAAGCAATCAGCCCCAGCATTTT.